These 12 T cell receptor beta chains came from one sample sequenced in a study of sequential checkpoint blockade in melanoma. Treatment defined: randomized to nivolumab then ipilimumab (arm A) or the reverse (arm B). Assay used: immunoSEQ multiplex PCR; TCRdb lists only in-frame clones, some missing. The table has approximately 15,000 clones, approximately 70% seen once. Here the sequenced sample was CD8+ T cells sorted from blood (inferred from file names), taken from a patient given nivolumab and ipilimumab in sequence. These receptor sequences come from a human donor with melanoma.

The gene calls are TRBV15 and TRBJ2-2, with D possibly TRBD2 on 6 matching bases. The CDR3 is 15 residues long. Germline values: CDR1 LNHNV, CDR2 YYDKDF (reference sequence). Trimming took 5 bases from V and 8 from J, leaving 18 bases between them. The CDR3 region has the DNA TGTGCCACCAGCGACCGGGACTTTGGGTCTGGGGAGCTGTTTTTT. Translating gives CATSDRDFGSGELFF.

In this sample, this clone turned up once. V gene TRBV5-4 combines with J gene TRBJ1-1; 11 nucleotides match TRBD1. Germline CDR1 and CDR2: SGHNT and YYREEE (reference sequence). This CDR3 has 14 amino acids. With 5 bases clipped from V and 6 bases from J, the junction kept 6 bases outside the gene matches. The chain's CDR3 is CASRHPDRGPEAFF. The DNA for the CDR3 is TGTGCCAGCAGGCACCCGGACAGGGGGCCTGAAGCTTTCTTT.

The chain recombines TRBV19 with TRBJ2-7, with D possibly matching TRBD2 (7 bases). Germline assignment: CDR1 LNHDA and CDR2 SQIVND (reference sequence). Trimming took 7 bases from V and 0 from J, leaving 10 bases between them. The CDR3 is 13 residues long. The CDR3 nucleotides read TGTGCCAGTATAGGGGGGGACTCCTACGAGCAGTACTTC. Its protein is CASIGGDSYEQYF.

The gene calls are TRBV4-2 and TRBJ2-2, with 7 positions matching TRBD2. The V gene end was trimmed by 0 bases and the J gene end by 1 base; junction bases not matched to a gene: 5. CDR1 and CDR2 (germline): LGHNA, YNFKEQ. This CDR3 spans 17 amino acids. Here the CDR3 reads CASSQDTGGGNTGELFF. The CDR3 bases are TGTGCCAGCAGCCAAGATACTGGCGGGGGGAACACCGGGGAGCTGTTTTTT.

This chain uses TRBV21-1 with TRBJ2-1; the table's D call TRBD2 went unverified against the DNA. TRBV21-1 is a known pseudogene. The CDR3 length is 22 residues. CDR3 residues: CASSKGQIGLAGNRSSYNEQFF. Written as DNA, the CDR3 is TGTGCCAGCAGCAAGGGACAGATCGGACTAGCGGGAAATAGGAGCTCCTACAATGAGCAGTTCTTC.

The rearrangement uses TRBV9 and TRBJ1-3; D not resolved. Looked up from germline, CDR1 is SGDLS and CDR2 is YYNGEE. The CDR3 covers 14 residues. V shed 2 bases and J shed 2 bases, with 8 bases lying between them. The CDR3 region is CASSVGDTGNTIYF. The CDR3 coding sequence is TGTGCCAGCAGCGTGGGAGATACTGGAAACACCATATATTTT.

The CDR3, as DNA: TGTGCCAGCAGCTCGACAGGTTTGGGGTCACCCCTCCACTTT. It specifies CASSSTGLGSPLHF. V is TRBV7-9 and J is TRBJ1-6, with D perhaps TRBD1 (6 bases). V gave up 4 bases and J gave up 10 bases, with 14 bases separating them. The germline V gene encodes CDR1 SEHNR and CDR2 FQNEAQ (reference sequence). CDR3 size: 14 residues.

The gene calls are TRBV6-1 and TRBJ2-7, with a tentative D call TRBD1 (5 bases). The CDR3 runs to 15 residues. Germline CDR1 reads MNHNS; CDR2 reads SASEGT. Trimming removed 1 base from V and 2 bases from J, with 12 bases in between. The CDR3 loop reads CASSEGAGQTYEQYF. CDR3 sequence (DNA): TGTGCCAGCAGTGAAGGGGCAGGGCAGACCTACGAGCAGTACTTC.

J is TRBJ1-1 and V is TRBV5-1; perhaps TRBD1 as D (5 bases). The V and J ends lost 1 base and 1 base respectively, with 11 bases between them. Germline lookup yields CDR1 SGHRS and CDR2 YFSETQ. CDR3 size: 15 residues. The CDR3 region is CASSLYGTSNTEAFF. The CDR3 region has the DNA TGCGCCAGCAGCTTGTACGGGACTTCGAACACTGAAGCTTTCTTT.

CDR3 residues: CASSLVRREQYF. CDR3 DNA sequence: TGTGCCAGCAGCTTGGTTAGGCGGGAGCAGTACTTC. This chain uses TRBV5-5 with TRBJ2-7, with no clear D. The germline V gene has CDR1 SGHKS and CDR2 YYEKEE (reference sequence). Trimming shortened V by 0 bases and J by 7 bases, and 8 bases separated the two germline ends. This CDR3 is 12 amino acids long. Based on the CDR3 plus reference TRBV5-5 and TRBJ2-7, the full variable domain is DAGVTQSPTHLIKTRGQQVTLRCSPISGHKSVSWYQQVLGQGPQFIFQYYEKEERGRGNFPDRFSARQFPNYSSELNVNALLLGDSALYLCASSLVRREQYFGPGTRLTVT.

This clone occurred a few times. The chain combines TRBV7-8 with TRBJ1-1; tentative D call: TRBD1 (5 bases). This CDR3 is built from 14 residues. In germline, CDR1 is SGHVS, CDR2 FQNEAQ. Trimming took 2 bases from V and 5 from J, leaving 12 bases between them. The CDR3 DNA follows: TGTGCCAGCAGCTTACAGGGTTTGGGTACTGAAGCTTTCTTT. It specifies CASSLQGLGTEAFF.

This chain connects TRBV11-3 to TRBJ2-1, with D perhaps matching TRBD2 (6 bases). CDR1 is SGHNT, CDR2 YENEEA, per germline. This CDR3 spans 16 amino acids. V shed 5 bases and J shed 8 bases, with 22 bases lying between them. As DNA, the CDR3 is TGTGCCAGCAGCCGTCTGGCGCGGGATTTCGTGTATGAGCAGTTCTTC. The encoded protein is CASSRLARDFVYEQFF. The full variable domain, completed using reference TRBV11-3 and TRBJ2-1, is EAGVVQSPRYKIIEKKQPVAFWCNPISGHNTLYWYLQNLGQGPELLIRYENEEAVDDSQLPKDRFSAERLKGVDSTLKIQPAELGDSAVYLCASSRLARDFVYEQFFGPGTRLTVL.